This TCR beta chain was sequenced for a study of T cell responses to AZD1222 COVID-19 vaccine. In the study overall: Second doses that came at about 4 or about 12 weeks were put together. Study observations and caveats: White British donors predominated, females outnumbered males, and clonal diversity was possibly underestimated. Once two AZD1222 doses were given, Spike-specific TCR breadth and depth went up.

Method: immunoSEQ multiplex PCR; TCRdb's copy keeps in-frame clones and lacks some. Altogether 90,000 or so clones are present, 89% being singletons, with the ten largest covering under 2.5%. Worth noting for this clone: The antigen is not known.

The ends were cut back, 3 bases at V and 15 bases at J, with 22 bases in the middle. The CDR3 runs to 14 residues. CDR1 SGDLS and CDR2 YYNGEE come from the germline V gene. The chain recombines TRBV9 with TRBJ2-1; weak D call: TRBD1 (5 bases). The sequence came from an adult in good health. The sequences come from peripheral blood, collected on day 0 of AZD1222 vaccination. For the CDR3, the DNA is TGTGCCAGCAGCGCTCAAGGAGACAGTTTGGTGTTGTTCTTC. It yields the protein CASSAQGDSLVLFF.